The 31 T cell receptor beta chains below all came from one sample that was sequenced in a study of OX40 agonist ivuxolimab in advanced cancers. The repertoire was sequenced with immunoSEQ multiplex PCR; TCRdb's copy has only in-frame clones and lacks some. The table has some 100,000 clones, roughly 90% seen once; the top ten hold 0.54%. The input for sequencing was CD4+ or CD8+ T cells sorted from blood, taken in a trial of the OX40 agonist ivuxolimab. The receptors were gathered from an adult with an advanced solid tumor such as melanoma, head and neck, liver or kidney cancer.

The CDR3 bases are TGTGCCGGGATGGGACCGGAGAACACTGAAGCTTTCTTT. Residues: CAGMGPENTEAFF. The J gene is TRBJ1-1, the V gene TRBV30; D may be TRBD1 (5 bases). CDR1 GTSNPN and CDR2 SVGIG come from the germline V gene (reference sequence). CDR3 size: 13 residues. Deletions cut 8 bases from V and 1 base from J, with 14 bases between.

V usage is TRBV20-1 and J usage is TRBJ1-4; D gene ambiguous. This CDR3 contains 11 residues. CDR1 is DFQATT, CDR2 SNEGSKA, per germline (reference sequence). With 5 bases removed from V and 0 bases from J, the gap between germline ends came to 1 base. The CDR3 here is CSAPTNEKLFF. The DNA for the CDR3 is TGCAGTGCTCCAACTAATGAAAAACTGTTTTTT.

The chain links TRBV29-1 to TRBJ2-1; TRBD2 is a possible D gene (6 bases). This CDR3 contains 15 residues. V shed 0 bases and J shed 3 bases, with 12 bases lying between them. The germline V gene has CDR1 SQVTM and CDR2 ANQGSEA. The CDR3 loop reads CSVEDPGAGYNEQFF. CDR3 in DNA: TGCAGCGTTGAAGATCCGGGAGCGGGCTACAATGAGCAGTTCTTC.

J is TRBJ2-5 and V is TRBV28; the D is unclear. Germline-derived CDR1 and CDR2 are MDHEN and SYDVKM. With 6 bases removed from V and 1 base from J, the gap between germline ends came to 0 bases. This CDR3 contains 10 residues. CDR3 nucleotides: TGTGCCAGCAGCCAAGAGACCCAGTACTTC. Translating it yields CASSQETQYF.

V usage is TRBV28 and J usage is TRBJ2-7; D remains unclear. Trimming shortened V by 7 bases and J by 5 bases, and 9 bases separated the two germline ends. Germline lookup yields CDR1 MDHEN and CDR2 SYDVKM. CDR3 length equals 11 residues. The CDR3 protein is CASNNGHEQYF. The CDR3 coding sequence is TGTGCCAGCAATAATGGCCACGAGCAGTACTTC.

Here the CDR3 DNA reads TGTGCCAGCAGCCCGGACTGGTACACCGGGGAGCTGTTTTTT. Translation: CASSPDWYTGELFF. The chain employs TRBV7-2 and TRBJ2-2; TRBD2 is a possible D gene (5 bases). Trimming took off 5 bases at V and 3 bases at J, with 10 bases between the two ends. The CDR3 consists of 14 residues. Germline loops: CDR1 SGHTA, CDR2 FQGNSA.

The rearrangement links TRBV6-5 to TRBJ1-4; D gene uncertain. V lost 4 bases and J lost 8, with 11 bases in between. The CDR3 spans 13 residues. Germline-derived CDR1 and CDR2 are MNHEY and SVGAGI. CDR3 region: CASSWLLGEKLFF. The DNA of the CDR3 is TGTGCCAGCAGTTGGTTGTTGGGGGAAAAACTGTTTTTT.

The chain combines TRBV6-5 with TRBJ2-2; D gene unclear. V shed 6 bases and J shed 5 bases, with 4 bases lying between them. The CDR3 runs 11 residues. CDR1 is MNHEY, CDR2 SVGAGI, per germline. The CDR3: CASRRTGELFF. The CDR3 region has the DNA TGTGCCAGCAGAAGGACCGGGGAGCTGTTTTTT.

The chain joins TRBV19 to TRBJ1-2; 9 bases are a match to TRBD1. Per germline, CDR1 LNHDA and CDR2 SQIVND (reference sequence). The CDR3 spans 14 residues. The J segment lost 0 bases and the V segment lost 9 bases, leaving 5 bases of the junction unmatched. The CDR3 sequence is CASGTGSTNYGYTF. The DNA for the CDR3 is TGTGCCAGCGGGACAGGGTCAACTAACTATGGCTACACCTTC.

The gene calls are TRBV14 and TRBJ2-7; no clear D gene. Germline V CDR1 and CDR2: SGHDN, FVKESK. This CDR3 region has 11 residues. V lost 4 bases and J 0 bases, leaving 1 base between the germline ends. This CDR3 reads CASSLSYEQYF. For the CDR3, the DNA is TGTGCCAGCAGCCTCTCCTACGAGCAGTACTTC.

The rearrangement uses TRBV6-1 and TRBJ2-7; D gene uncertain. The CDR3 contains 14 residues. V was trimmed by 6 bases and J by 2 bases, leaving 14 bases between them. The germline V gene encodes CDR1 MNHNS and CDR2 SASEGT. The CDR3 loop is CASSSSPSAYEQYF. Here the CDR3 DNA reads TGTGCCAGCAGCTCTTCCCCCTCCGCCTACGAGCAGTACTTC.

CDR3 residues: CASSLGAGSTEAFF. The CDR3 nucleotides are TGCGCCAGCAGCTTAGGTGCAGGAAGCACTGAAGCTTTCTTT. This rearrangement joins TRBV5-1 to TRBJ1-1; D uncertain. CDR1 SGHRS and CDR2 YFSETQ come from the germline V gene. There are 14 residues in the CDR3. V gave up 2 bases and J gave up 4 bases, with 12 bases separating them. The whole variable domain, filled in from reference TRBV5-1 and TRBJ1-1, reads KAGVTQTPRYLIKTRGQQVTLSCSPISGHRSVSWYQQTPGQGLQFLFEYFSETQRNKGNFPGRFSGRQFSNSRSEMNVSTLELGDSALYLCASSLGAGSTEAFFGQGTRLTVV.

This clone was detected a few times. The chain recombines TRBV25-1 with TRBJ1-2; a weak D match, TRBD1 (6 bases). This CDR3 is 13 amino acids long. V lost 4 bases to trimming and J lost 7 bases, with 13 bases between them. Looked up from germline, CDR1 is MGHDK and CDR2 is SYGVNS. The CDR3 nucleotides read TGTGCCAGCAGTGGCCCCTCGGGGGCTGGCTACACCTTC. Amino acid sequence: CASSGPSGAGYTF.

A few counts support this clone. The chain joins TRBV6-1 to TRBJ2-1; D is ambiguous. The CDR3 has 11 residues. The germline V and J ends were trimmed by 6 bases and 7 bases, with 7 bases remaining between them. Germline loops: CDR1 MNHNS, CDR2 SASEGT. CDR3 amino acids: CASSIHNEQFF. CDR3 in DNA: TGTGCCAGCAGCATACATAATGAGCAGTTCTTC.

The DNA of the CDR3 is TGTGCCAGCAGTTTAGGACAGACCTATGGCTACACCTTC. Translating it yields CASSLGQTYGYTF. The chain employs TRBV6-5 and TRBJ1-2; the D gene is possibly TRBD1 (6 bases). CDR1 is MNHEY and CDR2 is SVGAGI in the germline V gene. The length of the CDR3 is 13 residues. Trimming took off 4 bases at V and 4 bases at J, with 10 bases between the two ends.

This chain connects TRBV15 to TRBJ1-5; 11 bases are shared with TRBD1. V lost 3 bases and J lost 5; bases outside the gene matches: 6. Germline assignment: CDR1 LNHNV and CDR2 YYDKDF (reference sequence). The CDR3 sequence is 16 residues long. CDR3 protein: CATSRDRGRWDQPQHF. CDR3 nucleotide sequence: TGTGCCACCAGCAGGGACAGGGGGCGGTGGGATCAGCCCCAGCATTTT.

DNA for the CDR3: TGTGCCATCAGTGAGCCTGGACAGGGGAACTACAATGAGCAGTTCTTC. Protein product: CAISEPGQGNYNEQFF. V usage is TRBV10-3 and J usage is TRBJ2-1; 9 nucleotides align to TRBD1. This CDR3 is built from 16 residues. V shed 2 bases and J 3 bases; nucleotides not matched to a gene: 5. Germline V CDR1 and CDR2: ENHRY, SYGVKD.

The chain uses TRBV5-6 and TRBJ1-1; no firm D call. Germline loops: CDR1 SGHDT, CDR2 YYEEEE. Trimming left V 4 bases short and J 0 bases short, with 13 bases between. The CDR3 is 15 amino acids. The CDR3 DNA sequence: TGTGCCAGCAGCCAAGTACCAGGCATGAACACTGAAGCTTTCTTT. This encodes CASSQVPGMNTEAFF.

CDR3 loop: CASSDPRAGGETQYF. Here the CDR3 DNA reads TGTGCCAGCAGTGACCCTCGGGCCGGGGGAGAGACCCAGTACTTC. The chain is built from TRBV25-1 and TRBJ2-5, with a weak D call TRBD2 (6 bases). The V gene's germline CDR1 is MGHDK and CDR2 SYGVNS. V gave up 3 bases and J gave up 4 bases, with 15 bases separating them. The CDR3 has 15 residues.

This clone has only a few counts. This chain links TRBV5-4 with TRBJ2-5; D might be TRBD1 or TRBD2, each matching 5 bases. Germline-derived CDR1 and CDR2 are SGHNT and YYREEE (reference sequence). V lost 3 bases to trimming and J lost 5 bases, with 11 bases between them. The CDR3 runs 13 residues. The CDR3 DNA follows: TGTGCCAGCAGCTACCCGGGGCGGGAGACCCAGTACTTC. The encoded protein is CASSYPGRETQYF.

The rearrangement links TRBV5-1 to TRBJ1-4; 7 nucleotides line up with TRBD1. CDR1 is SGHRS, CDR2 YFSETQ, per germline. The ends lost 0 bases at V and 4 bases at J; junction bases unmatched: 3. The CDR3 loop spans 15 amino acids. The CDR3 nucleotides are TGCGCCAGCAGCTTGGGGGACAGCGGTAATGAAAAACTGTTTTTT. It yields the protein CASSLGDSGNEKLFF.

This clone was observed a single time. This rearrangement joins TRBV5-1 to TRBJ1-3; no clear D gene. V was trimmed by 0 bases and J by 4 bases, leaving 8 bases between them. Looked up from germline, CDR1 is SGHRS and CDR2 is YFSETQ. The CDR3 is 14 residues long. As DNA, the CDR3 is TGCGCCAGCAGCTTGGTTGGCGGCGGAAACACCATATATTTT. Its translation: CASSLVGGGNTIYF.

The V gene is TRBV5-4, the J gene TRBJ2-1; TRBD1 matches at 11 bases. CDR3 length equals 16 residues. V shed 4 bases and J 3 bases; nucleotides not matched to a gene: 6. CDR1 SGHNT and CDR2 YYREEE come from the germline V gene (reference sequence). The CDR3 sequence: CASSRGTGGIYNEQFF. For the CDR3, the DNA is TGTGCCAGCAGCCGGGGGACAGGGGGTATCTACAATGAGCAGTTCTTC.

This rearrangement joins TRBV7-9 to TRBJ2-3; TRBD1 agrees at 7 bases. Germline V CDR1 and CDR2: SEHNR, FQNEAQ (reference sequence). The CDR3 is made up of 15 amino acids. J lost 2 bases, V lost 3 bases, and 5 bases had no gene match. CDR3 sequence reads: CASSLWDSYTDTQYF. The CDR3 region has the DNA TGTGCCAGCAGCTTGTGGGACAGTTACACAGATACGCAGTATTTT.

The chain has TRBV7-3 and TRBJ2-6; D remains unclear. The V gene's germline CDR1 is SGHTA and CDR2 FQGTGA. Trimming took 5 bases from V and 0 from J, leaving 8 bases between them. The CDR3 has 15 residues. The CDR3 nucleotides read TGTGCCAGCAGCCCCCCCGCCTCTGGGGCCAACGTCCTGACTTTC. Translated: CASSPPASGANVLTF.

This clone has only one observation. V and J are TRBV6-4 and TRBJ2-7; no clear D gene. Germline lookup yields CDR1 MRHNA and CDR2 SNTAGT. V was pared by 4 bases and J by 0 bases, with 4 bases between. The CDR3 is made up of 12 amino acids. The CDR3 sequence is CASSALSYEQYF. The CDR3 DNA sequence: TGTGCCAGCAGTGCCCTCTCCTACGAGCAGTACTTC.

V and J are TRBV6-5 and TRBJ2-1; 8 bases are shared with TRBD1. Germline CDR1 and CDR2: MNHEY and SVGAGI. The V and J ends lost 0 bases and 7 bases, in that order; junction bases with no gene match: 8. The CDR3 has 16 residues. CDR3 DNA: TGTGCCAGCAGTTACTCGGCTACAGGGGGGCCGAATGAGCAGTTCTTC. This translates into CASSYSATGGPNEQFF.

The CDR3 coding sequence is TGTGCCAGCAGCTTCCCCGGACTAGCGGGAATCAATGAGCAGTTCTTC. It is translated as CASSFPGLAGINEQFF. V is TRBV5-4 and J is TRBJ2-1, with 12 positions matching TRBD2. Germline CDR1 and CDR2: SGHNT and YYREEE (reference sequence). Trimming took 2 bases from V and 6 from J; bases not matched to a gene: 6. This CDR3 spans 16 amino acids.

The chain uses TRBV7-9 and TRBJ2-1, with 13 nucleotides matching TRBD2. J gave up 10 bases and V 4 bases, and 1 base lay outside the gene matches. Germline V gives CDR1 SEHNR, CDR2 FQNEAQ (reference sequence). CDR3 length: 13 residues. The CDR3 spells CASSSTSGGEQFF. Written as DNA, the CDR3 is TGTGCCAGCAGCTCGACTAGCGGGGGGGAGCAGTTCTTC. The full variable domain, completed using reference TRBV7-9 and TRBJ2-1, is DTGVSQNPRHKITKRGQNVTFRCDPISEHNRLYWYRQTLGQGPEFLTYFQNEAQLEKSRLLSDRFSAERPKGSFSTLEIQRTEQGDSAMYLCASSSTSGGEQFFGPGTRLTVL.

V usage is TRBV2 and J usage is TRBJ2-7; D may be TRBD1 (6 bases). V shed 6 bases and J shed 1 base, with 16 bases lying between them. This CDR3 spans 15 amino acids. CDR1 and CDR2 (germline): SNHLY, FYNNEI. The CDR3 region has the DNA TGTGCCAGCAGCGTTTTTCGGGACAAGTCCTACGAGCAGTACTTC. Its translation is CASSVFRDKSYEQYF.

V is TRBV27 and J is TRBJ1-1; 9 bases align to TRBD1. The CDR3 has 15 residues. The V gene end was trimmed by 4 bases and the J gene end by 6 bases; junction bases not matched to a gene: 9. Germline lookup yields CDR1 MNHEY and CDR2 SMNVEV (reference sequence). This CDR3 is CASSSRTGVVSEAFF. DNA of the CDR3: TGTGCCAGCAGTTCCCGGACAGGGGTGGTATCTGAAGCTTTCTTT.